This record concerns one TCR beta chain sequence. Produced via immunoSEQ multiplex PCR; TCRdb's table is partial and in-frame only. The table lists approximately 28,000 clones, under 90% of them singletons. The data are from a study of preoperative IRX-2 immunotherapy in early breast cancer. Treatment reported: preoperative locoregional IRX-2 cytokine immunotherapy. The germline gives CDR1 SGHNT, CDR2 YENEEA. The CDR3 has 16 amino acids. Trimming shortened V by 2 bases and J by 2 bases, and 10 bases separated the two germline ends. The receptor's source is a human donor with breast cancer. The specimen was taken from a patient treated with IRX-2 immunotherapy. V usage is TRBV11-3 and J usage is TRBJ2-6; D not resolved. The CDR3 reads CASSLRVATGANVLTF. CDR3 nucleotides: TGTGCCAGCAGCTTACGCGTCGCCACTGGGGCCAACGTCCTGACTTTC.